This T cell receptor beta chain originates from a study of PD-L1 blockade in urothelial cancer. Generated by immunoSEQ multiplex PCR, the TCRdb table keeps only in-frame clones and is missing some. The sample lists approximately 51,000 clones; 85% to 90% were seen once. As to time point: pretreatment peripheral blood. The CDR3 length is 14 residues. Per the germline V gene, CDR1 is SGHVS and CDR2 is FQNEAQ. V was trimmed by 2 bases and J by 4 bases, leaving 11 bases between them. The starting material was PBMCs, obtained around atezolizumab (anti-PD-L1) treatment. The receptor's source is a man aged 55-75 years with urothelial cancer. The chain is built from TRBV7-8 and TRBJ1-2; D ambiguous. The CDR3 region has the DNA TGTGCCAGCAGCTTACGGGTTGGAACCTATGGCTACACCTTC. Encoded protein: CASSLRVGTYGYTF.